Following are 27 T cell receptor beta chains from one sample sequenced in a study of cytomegalovirus exposure and HLA in healthy donors. The study ran its PCR with 60 Vbeta and 13 Jbeta primers. Clones were sequenced by immunoSEQ multiplex PCR, and TCRdb holds only the in-frame ones, with some missing. The sample has about 200,000 clones, approximately 86% seen once. The sequenced material came from PBMCs. The receptor set was obtained from a woman between 18 and 29 years old in good health and CMV-seronegative.

V and J are TRBV4-1 and TRBJ2-5; D perhaps matches TRBD1 (5 bases). Trimming pared 0 bases from V and 2 bases from J, leaving 22 bases between. Germline values: CDR1 MGHRA, CDR2 YSYEKL. The CDR3 totals 19 residues. CDR3 coding DNA: TGCGCCAGCAGCCAAGAAAGTATAAATGCTCTAGGGGCACAAGAGACCCAGTACTTC. Translation: CASSQESINALGAQETQYF.

The J gene is TRBJ1-1, the V gene TRBV4-2, with 9 bases lining up with TRBD1. Per the germline V gene, CDR1 is LGHNA and CDR2 is YNFKEQ. This CDR3 is 14 amino acids long. V was clipped by 4 bases and J by 6 bases; unmatched bases: 6. CDR3 DNA sequence: TGTGCCAGCAGCCTATGGGACAGGGAGGCTGAAGCTTTCTTT. Translation: CASSLWDREAEAFF.

The chain recombines TRBV5-6 with TRBJ2-5; 12 bases are shared with TRBD2. Germline CDR1 SGHDT, CDR2 YYEEEE. The CDR3 runs 16 residues. V shed 0 bases and J 2 bases; nucleotides not matched to a gene: 2. The CDR3 reads CASSLGLAGEQETQYF. The CDR3 coding sequence is TGTGCCAGCAGCTTGGGACTAGCGGGGGAGCAAGAGACCCAGTACTTC.

The gene calls are TRBV19 and TRBJ1-6; no clear D. V lost 5 bases and J 8 bases, leaving 7 bases between the germline ends. The CDR3 loop spans 12 amino acids. Per germline, CDR1 LNHDA and CDR2 SQIVND (reference sequence). This CDR3 is CASSLQDSPLHF. The DNA of the CDR3 is TGTGCCAGTAGTCTGCAGGATTCACCCCTCCACTTT.

CDR3 sequence reads: CASSLRTGGNTGELFF. CDR3 sequence (DNA): TGTGCCAGCAGCTTAAGGACAGGGGGGAACACCGGGGAGCTGTTTTTT. The chain carries TRBV9 and TRBJ2-2, with 10 bases matching TRBD1. Germline V gene data show CDR1 as SGDLS and CDR2 as YYNGEE. V was pared by 4 bases and J by 1 base, with 4 bases of the junction left unmatched. The CDR3 consists of 16 residues.

The gene calls are TRBV11-2 and TRBJ2-5; 9 bases agree with TRBD1. Germline V gene data show CDR1 as SGHAT and CDR2 as FQNNGV. J was trimmed by 5 bases and V by 7 bases; bases with no gene match: 17. The CDR3 covers 17 residues. In DNA, the CDR3 is TGTGCCAGCACCTCGGTCCGGGACAGGGCTCGAGGGGAGACCCAGTACTTC. Translating gives CASTSVRDRARGETQYF.

In its sample, this clone was seen once. This chain uses TRBV19 with TRBJ1-1, with 9 nucleotides matching TRBD1. CDR1 and CDR2 from the germline V gene are LNHDA and SQIVND (reference sequence). Unmatched junction bases numbered 3, after V lost 3 bases and J lost 4 bases. CDR3 size: 14 residues. CDR3 nucleotide sequence: TGTGCCAGTAGTATCACAGGGGGCAGCACTGAAGCTTTCTTT. It encodes CASSITGGSTEAFF.

The rearrangement uses TRBV4-1 and TRBJ2-7; 14 bases are a match to TRBD2. Trimming removed 5 bases from V and 5 bases from J; junction bases left unmatched: 14. In germline, CDR1 is MGHRA, CDR2 YSYEKL. The CDR3 totals 18 residues. The CDR3: CASSRRLAGGPVGDEQYF. The DNA of the CDR3 is TGCGCCAGCAGCAGAAGACTAGCGGGAGGGCCTGTTGGTGACGAGCAGTACTTC.

The genes are TRBV27 and TRBJ1-1, with a weak D call TRBD1 (5 bases). CDR3 size: 13 residues. Between the trimmed V and J ends, which lost 5 bases and 3 bases, there was a span of 10 bases. Germline V gene data show CDR1 as MNHEY and CDR2 as SMNVEV (reference sequence). CDR3 residues: CASSSIGDTEAFF. The CDR3 DNA reads as TGTGCCAGCAGTAGTATAGGGGACACTGAAGCTTTCTTT.

The CDR3 DNA is TGTGCCAGCAGCCGGGAAGGAGGGGACTATGGCTACACCTTC. Its translation: CASSREGGDYGYTF. The chain uses TRBV7-2 and TRBJ1-2; D is possibly TRBD1 (5 bases). CDR3 length: 14 amino acids. Trimming removed 5 bases from V and 3 bases from J, with 13 bases in between. CDR1 SGHTA and CDR2 FQGNSA come from the germline V gene.

The chain carries TRBV5-1 and TRBJ1-2, with 9 positions matching TRBD1. CDR3 length: 18 amino acids. CDR1 and CDR2 (germline): SGHRS, YFSETQ. J lost 4 bases, V lost 4 bases, and 17 bases had no gene match. The CDR3 region is CASSHSSNYRGQVYGYTF. Written as DNA, the CDR3 is TGCGCCAGCAGCCATTCCAGCAATTACAGGGGGCAGGTCTATGGCTACACCTTC.

This clone has a single count. The chain recombines TRBV7-9 with TRBJ1-2; D remains ambiguous. CDR1 is SEHNR and CDR2 is FQNEAQ in the germline V gene (reference sequence). The CDR3 runs to 12 residues. Trimming took off 5 bases at V and 8 bases at J, with 12 bases between the two ends. The DNA of the CDR3 is TGTGCCAGCAGCCCACGTACGGAGGGCTACACCTTC. Its translation is CASSPRTEGYTF.

This clone has only one observation. The chain uses TRBV9 and TRBJ1-2, with 11 bases identical to TRBD1. CDR3 length equals 15 residues. The trim removed 3 bases at V and 3 bases at J, leaving 4 bases unmatched. Per the germline V gene, CDR1 is SGDLS and CDR2 is YYNGEE. The CDR3, as DNA: TGTGCCAGCAGCGGAGGACAGGGGGCCTACTATGGCTACACCTTC. The encoded protein is CASSGGQGAYYGYTF. Full variable domain (outside the CDR3, taken from reference TRBV9 and TRBJ1-2): DSGVTQTPKHLITATGQRVTLRCSPRSGDLSVYWYQQSLDQGLQFLIQYYNGEERAKGNILERFSAQQFPDLHSELNLSSLELGDSALYFCASSGGQGAYYGYTFGSGTRLTVV.

This chain connects TRBV7-9 to TRBJ2-7, with D hard to call. Germline V gene data show CDR1 as SEHNR and CDR2 as FQNEAQ (reference sequence). This CDR3 is 12 amino acids long. Trimming removed 1 base at V and 6 bases at J, with 7 bases between. CDR3 DNA sequence: TGTGCCAGCAGCTTAGGTTCGTTCGAGCAGTACTTC. This codes for CASSLGSFEQYF.

V and J are TRBV29-1 and TRBJ2-7, with 8 bases aligning to TRBD2. J was trimmed by 2 bases and V by 7 bases; bases with no gene match: 10. Germline-derived CDR1 and CDR2 are SQVTM and ANQGSEA. This CDR3 has 14 residues. The CDR3 DNA follows: TGCAGCGCCGCGCCGACTAGCGCAACCTACGAGCAGTACTTC. This gives the protein CSAAPTSATYEQYF.

The J gene is TRBJ1-3, the V gene TRBV15; D not resolved. Trimming cost V 0 bases and J 0 bases, with 9 bases left between them. CDR3 size: 16 residues. Germline V gives CDR1 LNHNV, CDR2 YYDKDF (reference sequence). The CDR3 DNA sequence: TGTGCCACCAGCAGAGATTTCACAGCCTCTGGAAACACCATATATTTT. Its translation is CATSRDFTASGNTIYF.

This clone was counted once. Within the sample, other DNA sequences also encode this same CDR3. This chain links TRBV19 with TRBJ2-7, with D perhaps matching TRBD1 (5 bases). The CDR3 runs 14 residues. Trimming took 3 bases from V and 0 from J, leaving 9 bases between them. The germline V gene has CDR1 LNHDA and CDR2 SQIVND (reference sequence). This CDR3 reads CASSIRQGSYEQYF. The CDR3 DNA sequence: TGTGCCAGTAGTATTCGGCAGGGCTCCTACGAGCAGTACTTC.

The chain joins TRBV27 to TRBJ2-5; D remains ambiguous. The J call could be wrong; TRBJ2-7 is a better fit for the DNA end. Germline assignment: CDR1 MNHEY and CDR2 SMNVEV (reference sequence). The CDR3 extends over 13 amino acids. The CDR3 bases are TGTGCCAGCAGTTTTCTCCCCTTCCACGAGCAGTACTTC. This sequence encodes CASSFLPFHEQYF.

The genes are TRBV4-1 and TRBJ2-7; the match to TRBD1 covers 12 bases. CDR3 length: 17 residues. Germline V gene data show CDR1 as MGHRA and CDR2 as YSYEKL. The J segment lost 6 bases and the V segment lost 5 bases, leaving 14 bases of the junction unmatched. The CDR3, as DNA: TGCGCCAGCAGCTTTACGTATCCGGGACAGGGGGCCGGCGAGCAGTACTTC. Its translation is CASSFTYPGQGAGEQYF.

The chain combines TRBV6-1 with TRBJ1-2, with D perhaps TRBD1 (5 bases). Germline values: CDR1 MNHNS, CDR2 SASEGT. The V gene lost 5 bases and the J gene lost 8 bases, with 15 bases spanning the gap. This CDR3 is 13 amino acids long. CDR3 bases: TGTGCCAGCAGTACAGGACGGGCAGAGGGCTACACCTTC. Protein sequence: CASSTGRAEGYTF.

This sequence joins TRBV5-5 and TRBJ1-1, with 10 bases matching TRBD1. Germline V CDR1 and CDR2: SGHKS, YYEKEE (reference sequence). CDR3 size: 14 residues. Trimming at V came to 4 bases and at J to 3 bases, leaving 3 bases not matched to a gene. CDR3 region: CASSPGTGDTEAFF. The CDR3 coding sequence is TGTGCCAGCAGCCCCGGGACAGGGGACACTGAAGCTTTCTTT.

The V call is TRBV4-2, the J call TRBJ2-3; TRBD2 agrees at 16 bases. Germline V gene sequence: CDR1 LGHNA, CDR2 YNFKEQ. V was clipped by 4 bases and J by 1 base; unmatched bases: 5. CDR3 length equals 18 residues. Here the CDR3 DNA reads TGTGCCAGCAGCCCGGGACTAGCGGGAGGGCCTGGCACAGATACGCAGTATTTT. As protein: CASSPGLAGGPGTDTQYF.

V and J are TRBV2 and TRBJ1-5; 9 nucleotides match TRBD1. The CDR3 spans 14 residues. The junction had 5 bases not matched to a gene; V was cut back by 5 bases and J by 6 bases. The germline V gene has CDR1 SNHLY and CDR2 FYNNEI. CDR3 region: CASSTGQGSQPQHF. The CDR3 DNA sequence: TGTGCCAGCAGTACGGGACAGGGAAGTCAGCCCCAGCATTTT.

The genes are TRBV6-5 and TRBJ2-7, with a possible D match to TRBD1 (6 bases). There are 16 residues in the CDR3. Trimming removed 0 bases from V and 0 bases from J, with 12 bases in between. The germline V gene encodes CDR1 MNHEY and CDR2 SVGAGI. The CDR3 DNA reads TGTGCCAGCAGTTACTCACTCCCAGGGGTCTCCTACGAGCAGTACTTC. Its protein is CASSYSLPGVSYEQYF.

V gene TRBV6-4 combines with J gene TRBJ1-6; TRBD1 matches at 9 bases. Trimming took 7 bases from V and 9 from J; bases not matched to a gene: 7. This CDR3 has 14 residues. Per the germline V gene, CDR1 is MRHNA and CDR2 is SNTAGT. In DNA, the CDR3 is TGTGCCAGCACCCAAGGACAGGGGAGTTCACCCCTCCACTTT. Protein sequence: CASTQGQGSSPLHF.

The chain carries TRBV19 and TRBJ1-5, with D possibly TRBD1 on 6 matching bases. CDR1 and CDR2 from the germline V gene are LNHDA and SQIVND (reference sequence). V was trimmed by 3 bases and J by 4 bases, leaving 13 bases between them. The CDR3 loop spans 15 amino acids. CDR3 residues: CASSMGTRGNQPQHF. For the CDR3, the DNA is TGTGCCAGTAGTATGGGGACACGAGGAAATCAGCCCCAGCATTTT.

This clone came up once. In the same sample, other DNA sequences code for this CDR3. This chain connects TRBV5-1 to TRBJ1-1; 8 bases fit TRBD1. CDR1 SGHRS and CDR2 YFSETQ come from the germline V gene. This CDR3 comprises 14 residues. The junction had 3 bases not matched to a gene; V was cut back by 0 bases and J by 5 bases. In DNA, the CDR3 is TGCGCCAGCAGCTTGGCAGGGGGCTATACTGAAGCTTTCTTT. Protein sequence: CASSLAGGYTEAFF.